A selection of T cell receptor beta chains follows, all from one sample in a study of blood T cell repertoires in COVID-19. Profiled with immunoSEQ multiplex PCR; TCRdb holds only in-frame clones, not every one. The sample holds 150,000 to 200,000 clones, approximately 80% seen once. Sequencing was performed on PBMCs or T cells enriched from blood (not recorded which). The receptor source for this set is a woman in her forties or fifties who had recovered from COVID-19. CDR3s include the opening cysteine and the closing phenylalanine or tryptophan. Each record gives: J gene, V gene, clone size, D gene, CDR3 protein, CDR3 DNA. A D gene is named only where the DNA matches it firmly. The listing skips clone size in some rows; elsewhere it reads once, few, many or a size class.

j_gene: TRBJ1-2; v_gene: TRBV27; abundance: NA; d_gene: TRBD1; CDR3aa: CATKTTGVYGYTF; CDR3nt: TGTGCCACCAAAACGACAGGGGTCTATGGCTACACCTTC
j_gene: TRBJ1-1; v_gene: TRBV10-3; abundance: NA; d_gene: NA; CDR3aa: CAISESTAGVTEAFF; CDR3nt: TGTGCCATCAGTGAGTCCACAGCCGGGGTCACTGAAGCTTTCTTT
j_gene: TRBJ1-1; v_gene: TRBV12-3/TRBV12-4; abundance: NA; d_gene: TRBD1; CDR3aa: CASTRDREAFF; CDR3nt: TGTGCCAGCACCCGGGACAGGGAGGCTTTCTTT
j_gene: TRBJ1-1; v_gene: TRBV7-9; abundance: NA; d_gene: NA; CDR3aa: CASSPPSPGWNTEAFF; CDR3nt: TGTGCCAGCAGCCCACCTTCCCCAGGATGGAACACTGAAGCTTTCTTT
j_gene: TRBJ1-2; v_gene: TRBV5-4; abundance: NA; d_gene: TRBD1; CDR3aa: CASSLGGQQPRRYTF; CDR3nt: TGTGCCAGCAGCTTGGGGGGACAGCAACCAAGGCGCTACACCTTC
j_gene: TRBJ2-7; v_gene: TRBV5-1; abundance: NA; d_gene: NA; CDR3aa: CASSLDRTVSYEQYF; CDR3nt: TGCGCCAGCAGCTTGGATCGGACAGTCTCCTACGAGCAGTACTTC
j_gene: TRBJ1-6; v_gene: TRBV19; abundance: NA; d_gene: TRBD1; CDR3aa: CASRIRDRLSSLHF; CDR3nt: TGTGCCAGCCGAATACGGGACAGGCTTTCCTCCCTCCACTTT
j_gene: TRBJ2-5; v_gene: TRBV11-2; abundance: NA; d_gene: TRBD2; CDR3aa: CASTRGDQETQYF; CDR3nt: TGTGCCAGCACCCGGGGGGACCAAGAGACCCAGTACTTC
j_gene: TRBJ2-7; v_gene: TRBV5-4; abundance: NA; d_gene: NA; CDR3aa: CASSPRTGGSSYEQYF; CDR3nt: TGTGCCAGCAGCCCCCGAACGGGTGGCAGCTCCTACGAGCAGTACTTC
j_gene: TRBJ1-3; v_gene: TRBV3-1/TRBV3-2; abundance: NA; d_gene: NA; CDR3aa: CASSPNRDGNTIYF; CDR3nt: TGTGCCAGCAGCCCAAACAGGGATGGAAACACCATATATTTT
j_gene: TRBJ1-2; v_gene: TRBV28; abundance: NA; d_gene: TRBD1; CDR3aa: CASRPQIGTGNSGYTF; CDR3nt: TGTGCCAGCAGGCCCCAAATCGGGACAGGGAATTCTGGCTACACCTTC
j_gene: TRBJ2-7; v_gene: TRBV4-3; abundance: NA; d_gene: TRBD1; CDR3aa: CASSQAGTGETYEQYF; CDR3nt: TGCGCCAGCAGCCAAGCCGGGACAGGGGAAACCTACGAGCAGTACTTC
j_gene: TRBJ1-1; v_gene: TRBV19; abundance: NA; d_gene: TRBD1; CDR3aa: CASSNVDRGDTEAFF; CDR3nt: TGTGCCAGTAGTAACGTCGACAGGGGGGACACTGAAGCTTTCTTT
j_gene: TRBJ2-3; v_gene: TRBV3-1/TRBV3-2; abundance: NA; d_gene: TRBD2; CDR3aa: CASSQGSGLAARDTQYF; CDR3nt: TGTGCCAGCAGCCAAGGTTCGGGACTAGCGGCGAGGGATACGCAGTATTTT
j_gene: TRBJ2-3; v_gene: TRBV19; abundance: NA; d_gene: TRBD2; CDR3aa: CASTPTRSGATDTQYF; CDR3nt: TGTGCCAGTACTCCCACACGTAGCGGGGCCACAGATACGCAGTATTTT
j_gene: TRBJ2-7; v_gene: TRBV5-5; abundance: NA; d_gene: NA; CDR3aa: CASSLSMGGGEQYF; CDR3nt: TGTGCCAGCAGCTTGAGTATGGGAGGGGGCGAGCAGTACTTC
j_gene: TRBJ2-5; v_gene: TRBV3-1/TRBV3-2; abundance: NA; d_gene: NA; CDR3aa: CASSQTQETQYF; CDR3nt: TGTGCCAGCAGCCAAACTCAAGAGACCCAGTACTTC
j_gene: TRBJ2-5; v_gene: TRBV6-1; abundance: NA; d_gene: TRBD2; CDR3aa: CASSESGSGGPKYF; CDR3nt: TGTGCCAGCAGTGAATCGGGCAGCGGGGGACCCAAGTACTTC
j_gene: TRBJ2-5; v_gene: TRBV2; abundance: NA; d_gene: TRBD2; CDR3aa: CASRIAGGRETQYF; CDR3nt: TGTGCCAGCAGAATAGCGGGGGGGAGGGAGACCCAGTACTTC
j_gene: TRBJ1-6; v_gene: TRBV5-6; abundance: NA; d_gene: NA; CDR3aa: CASSSGVTTPLHF; CDR3nt: TGTGCCAGCAGCTCGGGGGTAACAACACCCCTCCACTTT
j_gene: TRBJ1-1; v_gene: TRBV19; abundance: NA; d_gene: NA; CDR3aa: CASSIGGNTEAFF; CDR3nt: TGTGCCAGTAGTATCGGCGGGAACACTGAAGCTTTCTTT
j_gene: TRBJ1-2; v_gene: TRBV27; abundance: NA; d_gene: TRBD1; CDR3aa: CASSTDRGSVDYTF; CDR3nt: TGTGCCAGCAGCACAGACAGGGGCAGCGTCGACTACACCTTC
j_gene: TRBJ2-7; v_gene: TRBV7-9; abundance: NA; d_gene: NA; CDR3aa: CASSLDISYEQYF; CDR3nt: TGTGCCAGCAGCTTAGACATCTCCTACGAGCAGTACTTC
j_gene: TRBJ1-3; v_gene: TRBV7-9; abundance: NA; d_gene: NA; CDR3aa: CASSLQGTGNTIYF; CDR3nt: TGTGCCAGCAGCTTGCAGGGGACCGGAAACACCATATATTTT
j_gene: TRBJ2-4; v_gene: TRBV15; abundance: NA; d_gene: TRBD1; CDR3aa: CATSRPGQGETKNIQYF; CDR3nt: TGTGCCACCAGCAGGCCGGGACAGGGGGAAACCAAAAACATTCAGTACTTC
j_gene: TRBJ2-1; v_gene: TRBV11-3; abundance: NA; d_gene: NA; CDR3aa: CASSYLAGPYNEQFF; CDR3nt: TGTGCCAGCAGCTATTTGGCGGGTCCGTACAATGAGCAGTTCTTC
j_gene: TRBJ2-1; v_gene: TRBV5-1; abundance: NA; d_gene: NA; CDR3aa: CASSFGASTHNEQFF; CDR3nt: TGCGCCAGCAGCTTCGGAGCAAGCACCCACAATGAGCAGTTCTTC
j_gene: TRBJ1-3; v_gene: TRBV6-5; abundance: NA; d_gene: NA; CDR3aa: CASSPSGGNTIYF; CDR3nt: TGTGCCAGCAGTCCCAGCGGGGGAAACACCATATATTTT
j_gene: TRBJ1-2; v_gene: TRBV7-9; abundance: NA; d_gene: NA; CDR3aa: CASSPTAGFYGYTF; CDR3nt: TGTGCCAGCAGCCCGACAGCCGGGTTCTATGGCTACACCTTC
j_gene: TRBJ1-1; v_gene: TRBV19; abundance: once; d_gene: NA; CDR3aa: CASTRGRNTEAFF; CDR3nt: TGTGCCAGCACCAGGGGAAGGAACACTGAAGCTTTCTTT
j_gene: TRBJ2-3; v_gene: TRBV28; abundance: NA; d_gene: TRBD2; CDR3aa: CASSSGGGDTQYF; CDR3nt: TGTGCCAGCAGTTCGGGAGGGGGAGATACGCAGTATTTT
j_gene: TRBJ2-3; v_gene: TRBV10-3; abundance: NA; d_gene: TRBD2; CDR3aa: CAISGGLAGGTDTQYF; CDR3nt: TGTGCCATCAGTGGAGGACTAGCGGGAGGGACGGATACGCAGTATTTT
j_gene: TRBJ2-7; v_gene: TRBV19; abundance: NA; d_gene: TRBD2; CDR3aa: CASSTGLAGGLSSYEQYF; CDR3nt: TGTGCCAGTAGTACAGGACTAGCGGGAGGGCTTAGCTCCTACGAGCAGTACTTC
j_gene: TRBJ2-5; v_gene: TRBV29-1; abundance: NA; d_gene: TRBD2; CDR3aa: CSVPSASGRSGTQYF; CDR3nt: TGCAGCGTTCCTTCGGCTAGCGGGAGGTCCGGGACCCAGTACTTC
j_gene: TRBJ2-4; v_gene: TRBV19; abundance: NA; d_gene: TRBD1; CDR3aa: CARRTGGKNIQYF; CDR3nt: TGTGCCAGGAGGACAGGGGGTAAAAACATTCAGTACTTC
j_gene: TRBJ1-1; v_gene: TRBV28; abundance: NA; d_gene: NA; CDR3aa: CASSRQVNTEAFF; CDR3nt: TGTGCCAGCAGTCGACAGGTGAACACTGAAGCTTTCTTT
j_gene: TRBJ2-3; v_gene: TRBV29-1; abundance: NA; d_gene: TRBD2; CDR3aa: CSVGSGGAADTQYF; CDR3nt: TGCAGCGTGGGGAGCGGGGGGGCCGCAGATACGCAGTATTTT
j_gene: TRBJ2-7; v_gene: TRBV11-1; abundance: NA; d_gene: TRBD2; CDR3aa: CASSRLTAGVGEQYF; CDR3nt: TGTGCCAGCAGCCGCCTGACAGCGGGGGTAGGGGAGCAGTACTTC
j_gene: TRBJ1-6; v_gene: TRBV19; abundance: NA; d_gene: TRBD1; CDR3aa: CASSTHRGRHNSPLHF; CDR3nt: TGTGCCAGTAGTACCCACAGGGGGCGTCATAATTCACCCCTCCACTTT
j_gene: TRBJ2-7; v_gene: TRBV7-9; abundance: NA; d_gene: NA; CDR3aa: CASSSTGYEQYF; CDR3nt: TGTGCCAGCAGCTCCACAGGGTACGAGCAGTACTTC
j_gene: TRBJ2-5; v_gene: TRBV12-3/TRBV12-4; abundance: NA; d_gene: NA; CDR3aa: CASTEGQRRAQYF; CDR3nt: TGTGCCAGCACCGAAGGACAGCGCCGAGCCCAGTACTTC
j_gene: TRBJ2-7; v_gene: TRBV7-2; abundance: NA; d_gene: NA; CDR3aa: CASTGGGRGTYEQYF; CDR3nt: TGTGCCAGCACCGGGGGTGGGCGGGGAACCTACGAGCAGTACTTC
j_gene: TRBJ1-2; v_gene: TRBV5-4; abundance: NA; d_gene: NA; CDR3aa: CASSLAGGIYGYTF; CDR3nt: TGTGCCAGCAGCTTGGCGGGGGGAATCTATGGCTACACCTTC
j_gene: TRBJ1-2; v_gene: TRBV6-5; abundance: NA; d_gene: NA; CDR3aa: CASSFRPGSYGYTF; CDR3nt: TGTGCCAGCAGTTTCCGACCGGGGAGCTATGGCTACACCTTC
j_gene: TRBJ2-7; v_gene: TRBV5-1; abundance: NA; d_gene: NA; CDR3aa: CASSLDLEYEQYF; CDR3nt: TGCGCCAGCAGCTTGGACCTTGAGTACGAGCAGTACTTC
j_gene: TRBJ2-1; v_gene: TRBV29-1; abundance: NA; d_gene: TRBD1; CDR3aa: CSARDSLYNEQFF; CDR3nt: TGCAGCGCCCGGGACAGCCTATACAATGAGCAGTTCTTC
j_gene: TRBJ1-2; v_gene: TRBV10-3; abundance: NA; d_gene: NA; CDR3aa: CAISESGGDYGYTF; CDR3nt: TGTGCCATCAGTGAGTCAGGGGGGGACTATGGCTACACCTTC
j_gene: TRBJ1-5; v_gene: TRBV10-3; abundance: NA; d_gene: TRBD1; CDR3aa: CAIGRGGGSNQPQHF; CDR3nt: TGTGCCATCGGGAGAGGGGGCGGTAGCAATCAGCCCCAGCATTTT
j_gene: TRBJ2-1; v_gene: TRBV5-1; abundance: NA; d_gene: NA; CDR3aa: CASSPGLRSFEQFF; CDR3nt: TGCGCCAGCAGCCCGGGACTCCGCTCGTTTGAGCAGTTCTTC
j_gene: TRBJ1-2; v_gene: TRBV20-1; abundance: NA; d_gene: NA; CDR3aa: CSASVQGGYTF; CDR3nt: TGCAGTGCTAGTGTACAGGGTGGCTACACCTTC
j_gene: TRBJ1-1; v_gene: TRBV5-4; abundance: few; d_gene: TRBD1; CDR3aa: CASSLSLRGEEAFF; CDR3nt: TGTGCCAGCAGCTTGAGCCTCAGGGGGGAAGAAGCTTTCTTT
j_gene: TRBJ2-7; v_gene: TRBV19; abundance: NA; d_gene: TRBD1; CDR3aa: CASSLHRDSSYEQYF; CDR3nt: TGTGCCAGTAGTCTCCACCGGGACAGCTCCTACGAGCAGTACTTC
j_gene: TRBJ2-2; v_gene: TRBV28; abundance: NA; d_gene: NA; CDR3aa: CASSFGVGELFF; CDR3nt: TGTGCCAGCAGTTTCGGGGTCGGGGAGCTGTTTTTT
j_gene: TRBJ1-5; v_gene: TRBV6-6; abundance: once; d_gene: TRBD1; CDR3aa: CASSRQGIDNQPQHF; CDR3nt: TGTGCCAGCAGTAGACAGGGGATTGACAATCAGCCCCAGCATTTT
j_gene: TRBJ1-1; v_gene: TRBV28; abundance: NA; d_gene: NA; CDR3aa: CASRLRGTEAFF; CDR3nt: TGTGCCAGCAGATTACGGGGGACTGAAGCTTTCTTT
j_gene: TRBJ2-7; v_gene: TRBV28; abundance: once; d_gene: NA; CDR3aa: CASSLESGLTYEQYF; CDR3nt: TGTGCCAGCAGTTTGGAAAGCGGACTTACCTACGAGCAGTACTTC
j_gene: TRBJ2-5; v_gene: TRBV28; abundance: NA; d_gene: TRBD2; CDR3aa: CASSSPGGAEETQYF; CDR3nt: TGTGCCAGCAGTTCCCCGGGGGGGGCGGAAGAGACCCAGTACTTC